The rows below give T cell receptor beta chains drawn from one sample of a study of CD8 T cells in Susac syndrome. TCRdb reprocessed the immunoSEQ multiplex PCR reads with MiXCR, giving one entry per CDR3 protein. This table holds tens of thousands of distinct CDR3 sequences, about 94% found once. The sample comprised CD8+ T cells from PBMCs. These receptors originate from a human donor with multiple sclerosis. The CDR3 runs from the conserved cysteine through the conserved F or W. Fields, in order: V gene, clone size, J gene, CDR3 protein. Size is stated for part of the rows, as once, few or many counts, or as a class when the clone is expanded.

V: TRBV7-9
size: NA
J: TRBJ2-6
CDR3: CASRPGTGNNPYPPEVLTF

V: TRBV13
size: NA
J: TRBJ2-2
CDR3: CASSRLGETSVTGELFF

V: TRBV29-1
size: NA
J: TRBJ2-1
CDR3: CSVEDEGNYDSYNEQFF

V: TRBV7-2
size: NA
J: TRBJ1-2
CDR3: CASSLLPQDIYYGYTF

V: TRBV7-9
size: NA
J: TRBJ2-7
CDR3: CASSTRLAGAYEQYF

V: TRBV11-1
size: NA
J: TRBJ1-2
CDR3: CASSPSDLGRNHGYTF

V: TRBV9
size: NA
J: TRBJ1-2
CDR3: CARSRLSLTRAPNYGYTF

V: TRBV6-5
size: NA
J: TRBJ1-2
CDR3: CASRPGRVYGYTF

V: TRBV29-1
size: NA
J: TRBJ1-1
CDR3: CSVRTGGYNTEAFF

V: TRBV30
size: NA
J: TRBJ2-2
CDR3: CAWSPLNRYTGELFF

V: TRBV18
size: NA
J: TRBJ2-5
CDR3: CASSPLGAQPQETQYF

V: TRBV4-1
size: NA
J: TRBJ1-2
CDR3: CASSQTGGGGYTF

V: TRBV20-1
size: NA
J: TRBJ2-7
CDR3: CSAPGTPSNHEQYF

V: TRBV3-1
size: NA
J: TRBJ2-5
CDR3: CASSPRQGLWAQYF

V: TRBV4-1
size: NA
J: TRBJ1-1
CDR3: CASSQEEIGTNTEAFF

V: TRBV7-9
size: NA
J: TRBJ2-2
CDR3: CASSLQGAGTGELFF

V: TRBV7-2
size: NA
J: TRBJ2-7
CDR3: CASSLSEDEQYF

V: TRBV3-1
size: NA
J: TRBJ2-7
CDR3: CASRPMDDPGEQYF

V: TRBV5-1
size: NA
J: TRBJ2-1
CDR3: CASSGTSGARDEQFF

V: TRBV6-2/TRBV6-3
size: NA
J: TRBJ2-1
CDR3: CASSYIWTSGRLSSYNEQFF

V: TRBV29-1
size: once
J: TRBJ1-2
CDR3: CSVEGDRVFSGYTF

V: TRBV29-1
size: once
J: TRBJ2-7
CDR3: CSVTGVSEQYF

V: TRBV18
size: once
J: TRBJ1-1
CDR3: CASSHPGQGKVVRGTEAFF

V: TRBV6-2/TRBV6-3
size: NA
J: TRBJ1-1
CDR3: CASTKRSRGQGVNEAFF

V: TRBV28
size: NA
J: TRBJ1-6
CDR3: CASSLWDRNYNSPLHF

V: TRBV19
size: NA
J: TRBJ1-6
CDR3: CASETGGRNSPLHF

V: TRBV10-3
size: NA
J: TRBJ2-3
CDR3: CAISEGNTQYF

V: TRBV5-4
size: NA
J: TRBJ2-3
CDR3: CASSLEALREDTQYF

V: TRBV13
size: NA
J: TRBJ2-2
CDR3: CASSPLLAGATGELFF

V: TRBV9
size: NA
J: TRBJ1-2
CDR3: CASSVGTGVVYGYTF

V: TRBV5-4
size: NA
J: TRBJ2-6
CDR3: CASSAGTAFSGANVLTF

V: TRBV29-1
size: NA
J: TRBJ2-3
CDR3: CSVEGGGSTDTQYF

V: TRBV6-2/TRBV6-3
size: few
J: TRBJ1-1
CDR3: CASSYGTEAFF

V: TRBV27
size: NA
J: TRBJ1-1
CDR3: CASSFGKYGVINTEAFF

V: TRBV25-1
size: NA
J: TRBJ2-7
CDR3: CASTFRASYEQYF

V: TRBV19
size: NA
J: TRBJ2-7
CDR3: CASSTGFGYEQYF

V: TRBV6-2/TRBV6-3
size: NA
J: TRBJ2-7
CDR3: CASSYQQDTYEQYF

V: TRBV7-9
size: NA
J: TRBJ2-5
CDR3: CASRGRTGFGETQYF

V: TRBV5-4
size: NA
J: TRBJ2-7
CDR3: CASSWTGSGSYEQYF

V: TRBV5-6
size: once
J: TRBJ1-5
CDR3: CASSLDGGDQPQHF

V: TRBV7-3
size: NA
J: TRBJ2-6
CDR3: CASSLTRGTGRFSGANVLTF

V: TRBV29-1
size: once
J: TRBJ2-1
CDR3: CSVEAPGLAEFDEQFF

V: TRBV7-9
size: NA
J: TRBJ1-2
CDR3: CASSLEGGIHGYTF

V: TRBV4-3
size: NA
J: TRBJ1-2
CDR3: CASSQDLGVKYGYTF

V: TRBV27
size: few
J: TRBJ2-1
CDR3: CASSLGSSYNEQFF

V: TRBV6-2/TRBV6-3
size: NA
J: TRBJ1-2
CDR3: CASSFDPGGYTF

V: TRBV27
size: NA
J: TRBJ2-7
CDR3: CASSPQNDRSPNYEQYF

V: TRBV12-3/TRBV12-4
size: NA
J: TRBJ2-1
CDR3: CASSLGTSGRSSYNEQFF

V: TRBV20-1
size: NA
J: TRBJ2-3
CDR3: CSAQERSGPTDTQYF

V: TRBV5-1
size: NA
J: TRBJ2-7
CDR3: CASYSGTGLYEQYF